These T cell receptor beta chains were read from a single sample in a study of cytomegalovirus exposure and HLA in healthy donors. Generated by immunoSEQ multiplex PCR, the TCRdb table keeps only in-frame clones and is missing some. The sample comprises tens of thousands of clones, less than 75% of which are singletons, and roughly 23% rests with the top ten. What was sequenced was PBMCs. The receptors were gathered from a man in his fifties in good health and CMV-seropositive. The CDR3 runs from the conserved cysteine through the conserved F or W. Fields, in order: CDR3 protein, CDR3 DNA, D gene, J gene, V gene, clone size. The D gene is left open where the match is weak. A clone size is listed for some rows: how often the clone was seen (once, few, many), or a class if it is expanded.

CASSQDLPPGGGEYNSPLHF	TGCGCCAGCAGCCAAGATCTTCCCCCCGGGGGAGGGGAATATAATTCACCCCTCCACTTT	NA	TRBJ1-6	TRBV4-3	NA
CASSLRTGVSYEQYF	TGTGCCAGCAGCCTAAGGACAGGGGTCTCCTACGAGCAGTACTTC	TRBD1	TRBJ2-7	TRBV7-6	NA
CASSPKNYRVGYGYTF	TGTGCCAGCAGTCCTAAAAACTACAGGGTAGGGTATGGCTACACCTTC	NA	TRBJ1-2	TRBV27	NA
CSVEGAQDTQYF	TGCAGCGTTGAGGGAGCACAAGATACGCAGTATTTT	NA	TRBJ2-3	TRBV29-1	once
CASSIRDREWETQYF	TGTGCCAGCAGTATCCGGGACAGGGAGTGGGAGACCCAGTACTTC	TRBD1	TRBJ2-5	TRBV27	NA
CASSLQGAHTGELFF	TGTGCCAGCAGTTTACAGGGGGCGCACACCGGGGAGCTGTTTTTT	TRBD1	TRBJ2-2	TRBV6-5	NA
CASSESGRENIQYF	TGCGCCAGCAGTGAGTCCGGCAGGGAAAACATTCAGTACTTC	NA	TRBJ2-4	TRBV10-1	once
CASSDGRDRVYEQYF	TGTGCCAGCAGCGACGGCCGGGACAGGGTCTACGAGCAGTACTTC	TRBD1	TRBJ2-7	TRBV5-4	NA
CASSAGTIHTQYF	TGTGCCAGCAGCGCCGGGACAATCCATACGCAGTATTTT	NA	TRBJ2-3	TRBV7-9	NA
CASSLVIPGGGGTEAFF	TGTGCCAGCAGCTTAGTTATTCCGGGGGGCGGAGGCACTGAAGCTTTCTTT	NA	TRBJ1-1	TRBV7-8	NA
CASSLWARPNTGELFF	TGTGCCAGCAGTTTATGGGCGAGGCCGAACACCGGGGAGCTGTTTTTT	NA	TRBJ2-2	TRBV28	NA
CASSPGQGPNQPQHF	TGTGCCAGCAGCCCCGGACAGGGACCCAATCAGCCCCAGCATTTT	TRBD1	TRBJ1-5	TRBV9	NA
CASSVDPGGVEKLFF	TGTGCCAGCAGCGTCGATCCGGGGGGGGTTGAAAAACTGTTTTTT	NA	TRBJ1-4	TRBV9	few
CARRQGRNTEAFF	TGTGCCAGACGACAGGGGCGGAACACTGAAGCTTTCTTT	TRBD1	TRBJ1-1	TRBV30	few
CASSLSGQYQPQHF	TGCGCCAGCAGCTTGTCGGGACAATATCAGCCCCAGCATTTT	NA	TRBJ1-5	TRBV5-1	once
CASSSGHTYEQYF	TGTGCCAGCAGCTCGGGACACACCTACGAGCAGTACTTC	NA	TRBJ2-7	TRBV7-9	NA
CASSEGLAGAPYF	TGTGCCAGCAGTGAAGGGCTAGCGGGAGCCCCGTACTTC	TRBD2	TRBJ2-7	TRBV25-1	NA
CANRGLAGTYEQYF	TGTGCCAACCGAGGGCTAGCGGGGACCTACGAGCAGTACTTC	TRBD2	TRBJ2-7	TRBV2	NA
CASSFFPDRAGAHEQYF	TGTGCCAGCAGCTTCTTCCCTGACAGGGCAGGGGCCCACGAGCAGTACTTC	TRBD1	TRBJ2-7	TRBV7-6	NA
CASSLDRVTDTQYF	TGTGCCAGCAGCTTGGACAGGGTCACAGATACGCAGTATTTT	NA	TRBJ2-3	TRBV5-4	NA
CASRQTGYTHSNQPQHF	TGTGCCAGCAGGCAGACAGGATATACACATAGCAATCAGCCCCAGCATTTT	NA	TRBJ1-5	TRBV2	NA
CASSFSQGADTQYF	TGTGCCAGCAGTTTTAGCCAGGGGGCAGATACGCAGTATTTT	TRBD1	TRBJ2-3	TRBV28	NA
CASSPSFSGREYEQFF	TGTGCCAGCAGCCCTTCTTTCAGCGGGAGGGAATATGAGCAGTTCTTC	TRBD2	TRBJ2-1	TRBV7-9	NA
CASSLNGGYEQYF	TGTGCCAGCAGTTTAAATGGCGGCTACGAGCAGTACTTC	NA	TRBJ2-7	TRBV28	NA
CSVADRGEPQHF	TGCAGCGTTGCGGACAGGGGAGAGCCCCAGCATTTT	TRBD1	TRBJ1-5	TRBV29-1	NA
CASSPSTGSYNEQFF	TGCGCCAGCAGCCCATCCACAGGGTCTTACAATGAGCAGTTCTTC	NA	TRBJ2-1	TRBV5-1	NA
CSVGDRGHTDTQYF	TGCAGCGTTGGTGACAGGGGGCATACAGATACGCAGTATTTT	TRBD1	TRBJ2-3	TRBV29-1	NA
CASSYSRGRGASAYNEQFF	TGTGCCAGCAGTTACTCGAGAGGGAGGGGTGCTAGTGCATACAATGAGCAGTTCTTC	TRBD2	TRBJ2-1	TRBV6-7	NA
CASSGGLAGDNEQFF	TGCGCCAGCAGTGGCGGACTAGCGGGAGATAATGAGCAGTTCTTC	TRBD2	TRBJ2-1	TRBV10-1	NA
CATSRDYRESNYGYTF	TGTGCCACCAGCAGAGATTACAGGGAAAGCAACTATGGCTACACCTTC	NA	TRBJ1-2	TRBV15	NA
CASSGSQGGQPQHF	TGTGCCAGCAGCGGATCCCAGGGAGGACAGCCCCAGCATTTT	NA	TRBJ1-5	TRBV2	NA
CASSLLLSYNSPLHF	TGTGCCAGCAGCTTATTGCTCAGCTATAATTCACCCCTCCACTTT	NA	TRBJ1-6	TRBV7-2	NA
CAPTYGGDTNTGELFF	TGTGCCCCCACTTACGGGGGGGATACGAACACCGGGGAGCTGTTTTTT	TRBD2	TRBJ2-2	TRBV19	NA
CASSPRGLAGALEQFF	TGTGCCAGCAGTCCAAGGGGACTAGCGGGAGCTCTCGAGCAGTTCTTC	TRBD2	TRBJ2-1	TRBV27	NA
CASSRRSDSSGNTIYF	TGTGCCAGCTCACGACGCTCAGACTCCTCTGGAAACACCATATATTTT	NA	TRBJ1-3	TRBV18	NA
CASSQDRGSNQPQHF	TGCGCCAGCAGCCAAGACAGGGGAAGCAATCAGCCCCAGCATTTT	NA	TRBJ1-5	TRBV4-3	NA
CASSRMLGRQELAQYF	TGTGCCAGCAGTCGAATGCTGGGGCGTCAAGAGTTGGCCCAGTACTTC	NA	TRBJ2-5	TRBV25-1	NA
CASSQVGRGRPYNEQFF	TGCGCCAGCAGCCAAGTAGGGCGGGGGCGACCCTACAATGAGCAGTTCTTC	NA	TRBJ2-1	TRBV4-1	NA
CASSPFGRGEKLFF	TGTGCCAGCAGTCCCTTCGGGAGGGGAGAAAAACTGTTTTTT	NA	TRBJ1-4	TRBV27	NA
CASSAKDSYTGELFF	TGTGCCAGCAGCGCCAAAGACAGCTACACCGGGGAGCTGTTTTTT	NA	TRBJ2-2	TRBV7-6	NA
CASSFSPRTLVPFYEQYF	TGTGCCAGCAGCTTTAGCCCTAGGACACTCGTACCTTTCTACGAGCAGTACTTC	NA	TRBJ2-7	TRBV21-1	NA
CASSLFGPSGSYEQYF	TGTGCCAGCAGTTTATTTGGTCCTAGCGGGAGTTACGAGCAGTACTTC	TRBD2	TRBJ2-7	TRBV28	once
CASTSGGSTDTQYF	TGTGCCAGCACCTCCGGGGGTAGCACAGATACGCAGTATTTT	NA	TRBJ2-3	TRBV7-2	few